These 14 T cell receptor beta chains were sequenced from one sample in a study of T cell responses to AZD1222 COVID-19 vaccine. Some clones are missing from TCRdb's copy, which holds only in-frame ones; the method was immunoSEQ multiplex PCR. The table has 35,000 to 50,000 clones, approximately 89% seen once; the top ten hold around a quarter. Sample: peripheral blood, taken 28 days after the second AZD1222 dose. The receptors here all came from an adult who received the AZD1222 COVID-19 vaccine.

This sequence joins TRBV15 and TRBJ2-7; D could derive from TRBD1 or TRBD2 (5 bases each). Trimming pared 4 bases from V and 0 bases from J, leaving 13 bases between. The CDR3 is 15 amino acids. Germline-derived CDR1 and CDR2 are LNHNV and YYDKDF (reference sequence). CDR3 DNA: TGTGCCACCAGCAAAGGGACCCTCCACTCCTACGAGCAGTACTTC. This sequence encodes CATSKGTLHSYEQYF.

V usage is TRBV3-1 (or the pseudogene TRBV3-2) and J usage is TRBJ1-2; TRBD1 aligns across 7 bases. The CDR3 is 15 residues long. The germline V gene encodes CDR1 LGHDT and CDR2 YNNKEL (reference sequence). Germline trimming cut 3 bases from V and 8 bases from J; bases unmatched to any gene: 12. Here the CDR3 DNA reads TGTGCCAGCAGCCACTTTCTCAACTTAGGGGGCGGCTACACCTTC. Protein product: CASSHFLNLGGGYTF.

The J gene is TRBJ1-2, the V gene TRBV27, with 12 bases matching TRBD1. J was trimmed by 8 bases and V by 7 bases; bases with no gene match: 11. Germline loops: CDR1 MNHEY, CDR2 SMNVEV (reference sequence). CDR3 length: 15 amino acids. In nucleotides, the CDR3 is TGTGCCAGCACCCAATCCGGGACAGGGGGCAGAGGCTACACCTTC. Its translation is CASTQSGTGGRGYTF.

This clone was counted a few times. The chain employs TRBV5-8 and TRBJ2-3, with D perhaps given as TRBD1 or TRBD2 (5 bases each). Trimming removed 4 bases at V and 4 bases at J, with 19 bases between. Germline assignment: CDR1 SGHTS and CDR2 YDEGEE. CDR3 length equals 16 residues. DNA for the CDR3: TGTGCCAGCAGCCTCGAGGGGACGTCCGACGCAGATACGCAGTATTTT. Translation gives CASSLEGTSDADTQYF.

This chain uses TRBV5-6 with TRBJ2-1; the D gene is possibly TRBD2 (6 bases). There are 14 residues in the CDR3. The ends were cut back, 5 bases at V and 9 bases at J, with 18 bases in the middle. Germline-derived CDR1 and CDR2 are SGHDT and YYEEEE. This CDR3 reads CASSFGDSGSEQFF. CDR3 DNA sequence: TGTGCCAGCAGTTTTGGGGACTCAGGGTCTGAGCAGTTCTTC.

CDR3 region: CASREEMGNQPQHF. In DNA, the CDR3 is TGTGCCAGCAGGGAGGAAATGGGCAATCAGCCCCAGCATTTT. This rearrangement joins TRBV2 to TRBJ1-5; D ambiguous. Germline assignment: CDR1 SNHLY and CDR2 FYNNEI. V lost 6 bases and J 2 bases, leaving 11 bases between the germline ends. This CDR3 comprises 14 residues.

In the case of this clone: One junction end disagrees with the germline gene, perhaps due to a read error. The chain couples TRBV12-3 or TRBV12-4 to TRBJ1-2; 7 bases line up with TRBD1. The CDR3 sequence is 13 residues long. CDR3 loop: CASSPGTVYGYTF. The DNA of the CDR3 is TGTGCCAGCAGCCCCGGGACAGTCTATGGCTATACCTTC.

Comment on this clone: Other DNA sequences of this sample code for an identical CDR3. This chain connects TRBV3-1 (or the pseudogene TRBV3-2) to TRBJ2-3, with D maybe TRBD2 (5 bases). Per germline, CDR1 LGHDT and CDR2 YNNKEL (reference sequence). The CDR3 contains 15 residues. Deletions cut 0 bases from V and 5 bases from J, with 12 bases between. CDR3 sequence reads: CASSQDPRTGDTQYF. CDR3 DNA: TGTGCCAGCAGCCAAGATCCCAGGACTGGAGATACGCAGTATTTT.

This rearrangement joins TRBV20-1 to TRBJ2-1; 9 bases match TRBD2. Germline V CDR1 and CDR2: DFQATT, SNEGSKA (reference sequence). The CDR3 runs 13 residues. V was clipped by 3 bases and J by 9 bases; unmatched bases: 6. The CDR3 loop reads CSASKTSGVEQFF. The DNA of the CDR3 is TGCAGTGCTAGTAAGACTAGCGGTGTTGAGCAGTTCTTC.

The chain carries TRBV20-1 and TRBJ2-7; D remains ambiguous. Trimming shortened V by 3 bases and J by 4 bases, and 10 bases separated the two germline ends. Germline CDR1 is DFQATT and CDR2 is SNEGSKA (reference sequence). CDR3 size: 12 residues. The CDR3 region is CSASLATYEQYF. CDR3 DNA sequence: TGCAGTGCTAGTCTCGCGACATACGAGCAGTACTTC.

The chain couples TRBV6-5 to TRBJ1-2; 7 bases match TRBD1. This CDR3 has 14 residues. Germline values: CDR1 MNHEY, CDR2 SVGAGI. V was pared by 5 bases and J by 8 bases, with 11 bases of the junction left unmatched. CDR3 amino acids: CASSNKQGSWGYTF. CDR3 coding DNA: TGTGCCAGCAGTAACAAACAGGGGAGTTGGGGCTACACCTTC.

The chain carries TRBV11-2 and TRBJ1-2, with a possible D match to TRBD1 (6 bases). CDR3 length equals 14 residues. Germline CDR1 and CDR2: SGHAT and FQNNGV. Trimming removed 1 base from V and 7 bases from J, with 13 bases in between. DNA for the CDR3: TGTGCCAGCAGCTTAGGGAAGGGAGGGGGTGGCTACACCTTC. Protein product: CASSLGKGGGGYTF.

J is TRBJ2-3 and V is TRBV6-4; 7 bases align to TRBD1. This CDR3 has 15 residues. Per the germline V gene, CDR1 is MRHNA and CDR2 is SNTAGT. With V trimmed by 4 bases and J by 2 bases, 6 bases remained unmatched. CDR3 protein: CASSVGTAATDTQYF. CDR3 nucleotide sequence: TGTGCCAGCAGTGTTGGGACAGCAGCCACAGATACGCAGTATTTT.

The chain employs TRBV9 and TRBJ2-2; 7 bases fit TRBD2. The CDR3 loop spans 16 amino acids. In germline, CDR1 is SGDLS, CDR2 YYNGEE. The V gene end was trimmed by 3 bases and the J gene end by 9 bases; junction bases not matched to a gene: 14. The CDR3 spells CASSALGAGAGRELFF. In nucleotides, the CDR3 is TGTGCCAGCAGCGCCTTAGGGGCGGGAGCAGGAAGGGAGCTGTTTTTT.